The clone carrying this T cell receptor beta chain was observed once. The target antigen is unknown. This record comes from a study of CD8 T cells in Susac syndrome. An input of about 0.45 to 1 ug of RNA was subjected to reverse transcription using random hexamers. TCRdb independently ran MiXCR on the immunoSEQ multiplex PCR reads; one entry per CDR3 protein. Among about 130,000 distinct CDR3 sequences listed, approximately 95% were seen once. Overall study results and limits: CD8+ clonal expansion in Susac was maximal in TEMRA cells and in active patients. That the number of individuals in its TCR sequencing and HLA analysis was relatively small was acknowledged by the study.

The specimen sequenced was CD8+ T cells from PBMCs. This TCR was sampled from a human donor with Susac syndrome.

The CDR3: CASSQGPGLPSYEQYF. CDR3 nucleotide sequence: TGTGCCAGCAGCCAAGGGCCCGGACTACCTTCCTACGAGCAGTACTTC. The chain has TRBV14 and TRBJ2-7; TRBD2 might be the D (6 bases). The CDR3 has 16 residues. V gave up 1 base and J gave up 1 base, with 14 bases separating them. Germline assignment: CDR1 SGHDN and CDR2 FVKESK.